This TCR beta chain was found in a study of Ad26.COV2.S vaccination and SARS-CoV-2 variants. Turning to the study itself: Vaccine-arm donor from the placebo-controlled COV1001 Ad26.COV2.S trial.

The treatment: around 19 received Ad26.COV2.S at low or high dose, single or two shots; roughly five received placebo; per-sample allocation not given. Sampling occurred on day 63 after the first vaccine or placebo injection. This clone has a single count. A much larger clonotype is one base distant, so this may be a read error. CDR3 length equals 11 residues. Trimming pared 2 bases from V and 8 bases from J, leaving 5 bases between. CDR1 is KGHDR and CDR2 is SFDVKD in the germline V gene. Libraries were prepared by immunoSEQ multiplex PCR; TCRdb keeps only in-frame clonotypes and omits some of them. In the table there are about 680,000 clones, around 92% of which are singletons.

The sample consisted of peripheral blood, taken in a trial of Ad26.COV2.S vaccine versus placebo. The chain couples TRBV24-1 to TRBJ1-2, with D uncertain. The TCR sequence derives from a person aged 18-65 years who received the Ad26.COV2.S COVID-19 vaccine or a placebo. The CDR3, as DNA: TGTGCCACCAGTGATTCGGTCGGCTACACCTTC. Translated, it gives CATSDSVGYTF.